The 5 T cell receptor beta chains listed next were all sequenced from one sample in a study of T cell repertoires in cytomegalovirus infection. One entry per CDR3 protein results from TCRdb running MiXCR on the reads. The sample yields more than 85,000 distinct CDR3 sequences, around 28% seen once. The antigens of these receptors remain unknown. The material was CD8+ T cells from cultured PBMCs, obtained from culture after CMV antigen stimulation. Receptors originate from a human donor in good health (CMV status not recorded). Some clones in this sample may be carry-over from other donors' samples.

This clonotype was counted many times. V is TRBV28 and J is TRBJ1-5; D might be TRBD1 (5 bases). CDR1 and CDR2 (germline): MDHEN, SYDVKM. With 7 bases removed from V and 3 bases from J, the gap between germline ends came to 22 bases. The CDR3 consists of 17 residues. The chain's CDR3 is CASTSSYGDVFNQPQHF. CDR3 nucleotides: TGTGCCAGCACTTCTTCGTACGGGGACGTATTCAATCAGCCCCAGCATTTT.

This clonotype was seen repeatedly, ten times or more. The chain recombines TRBV7-2 with TRBJ2-1; no reliable D call. Germline-derived CDR1 and CDR2 are SGHTA and FQGNSA. The CDR3 sequence is 14 residues long. V lost 7 bases to trimming and J lost 2 bases, with 12 bases between them. In DNA form, the CDR3 reads TGTGCCAGCAACCTTTTAGGAACCTACAATGAGCAGTTCTTC. Amino acid sequence: CASNLLGTYNEQFF.

This rearrangement joins TRBV9 to TRBJ1-1; D unresolved. Germline-derived CDR1 and CDR2 are SGDLS and YYNGEE. V was pared by 3 bases and J by 1 base, with 7 bases between. The CDR3 is 13 residues long. The CDR3 loop is CASSDLTNTEAFF. CDR3 in DNA: TGTGCCAGCAGCGATTTAACGAACACTGAAGCTTTCTTT.

This clonotype occurred many times. This chain joins TRBV7-3 and TRBJ1-2; D remains unclear. CDR1 is SGHTA and CDR2 is FQGTGA in the germline V gene. Trimming removed 5 bases from V and 0 bases from J, with 13 bases in between. This CDR3 comprises 15 residues. The CDR3 nucleotides are TGTGCCAGCAGCCCCACAACCAGCGCTAACTATGGCTACACCTTC. Its translation: CASSPTTSANYGYTF.

The rearrangement joins TRBV15 to TRBJ2-1; D may be TRBD1 or TRBD2 (6 bases each). Germline V gives CDR1 LNHNV, CDR2 YYDKDF (reference sequence). Trimming left V 0 bases short and J 2 bases short, with 17 bases between. This CDR3 contains 18 residues. CDR3: CATSRDFAWGAPYNEQFF. As DNA, the CDR3 is TGTGCCACCAGCAGAGATTTCGCGTGGGGGGCTCCCTACAATGAGCAGTTCTTC. The full variable domain, in which reference TRBV15 and TRBJ2-1 provide the parts outside the CDR3, is DAMVIQNPRYQVTQFGKPVTLSCSQTLNHNVMYWYQQKSSQAPKLLFHYYDKDFNNEADTPDNFQSRRPNTSFCFLDIRSPGLGDTAMYLCATSRDFAWGAPYNEQFFGPGTRLTVL.